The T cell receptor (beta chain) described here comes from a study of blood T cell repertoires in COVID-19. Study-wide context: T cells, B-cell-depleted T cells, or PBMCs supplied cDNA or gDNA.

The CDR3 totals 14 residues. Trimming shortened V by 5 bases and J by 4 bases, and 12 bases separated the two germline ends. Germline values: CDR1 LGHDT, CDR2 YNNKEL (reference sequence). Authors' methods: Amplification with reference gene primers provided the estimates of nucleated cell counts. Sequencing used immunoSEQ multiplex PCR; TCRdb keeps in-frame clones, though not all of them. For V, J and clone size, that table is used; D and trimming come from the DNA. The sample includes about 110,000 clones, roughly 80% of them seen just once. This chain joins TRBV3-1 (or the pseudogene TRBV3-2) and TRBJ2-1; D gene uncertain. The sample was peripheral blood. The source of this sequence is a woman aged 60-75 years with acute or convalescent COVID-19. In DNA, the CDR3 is TGTGCCAGCAGCGCCCGAAACGGGTACAATGAGCAGTTCTTC. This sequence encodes CASSARNGYNEQFF.